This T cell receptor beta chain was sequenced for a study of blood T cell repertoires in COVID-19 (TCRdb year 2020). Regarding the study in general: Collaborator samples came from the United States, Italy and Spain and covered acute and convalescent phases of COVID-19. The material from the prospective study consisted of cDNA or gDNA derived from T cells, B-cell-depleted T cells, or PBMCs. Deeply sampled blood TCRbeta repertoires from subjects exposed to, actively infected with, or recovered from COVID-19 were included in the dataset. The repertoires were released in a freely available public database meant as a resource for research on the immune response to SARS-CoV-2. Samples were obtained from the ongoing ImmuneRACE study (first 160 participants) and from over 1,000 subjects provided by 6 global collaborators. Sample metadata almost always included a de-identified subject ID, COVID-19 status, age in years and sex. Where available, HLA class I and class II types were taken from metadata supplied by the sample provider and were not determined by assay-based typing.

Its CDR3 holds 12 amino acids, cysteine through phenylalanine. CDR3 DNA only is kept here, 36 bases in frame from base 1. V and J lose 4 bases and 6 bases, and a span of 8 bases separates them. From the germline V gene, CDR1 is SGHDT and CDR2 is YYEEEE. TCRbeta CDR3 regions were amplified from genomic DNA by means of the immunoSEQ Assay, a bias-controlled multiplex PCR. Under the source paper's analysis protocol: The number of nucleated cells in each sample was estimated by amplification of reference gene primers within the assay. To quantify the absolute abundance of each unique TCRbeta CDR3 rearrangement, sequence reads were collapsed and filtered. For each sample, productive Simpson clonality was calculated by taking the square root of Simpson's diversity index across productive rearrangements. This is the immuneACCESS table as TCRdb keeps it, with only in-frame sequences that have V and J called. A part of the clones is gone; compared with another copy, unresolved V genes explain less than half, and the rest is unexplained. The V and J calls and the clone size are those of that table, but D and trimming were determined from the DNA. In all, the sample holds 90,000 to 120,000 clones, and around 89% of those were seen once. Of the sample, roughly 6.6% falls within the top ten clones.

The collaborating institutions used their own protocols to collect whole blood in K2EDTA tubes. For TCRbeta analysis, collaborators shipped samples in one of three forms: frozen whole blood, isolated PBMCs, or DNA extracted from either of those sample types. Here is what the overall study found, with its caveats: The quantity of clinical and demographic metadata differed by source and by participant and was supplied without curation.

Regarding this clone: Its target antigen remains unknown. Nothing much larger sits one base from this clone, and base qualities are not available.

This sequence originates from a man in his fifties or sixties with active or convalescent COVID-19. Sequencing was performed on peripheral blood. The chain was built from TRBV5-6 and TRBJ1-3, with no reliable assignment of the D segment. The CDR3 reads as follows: CASSMTENTIYF. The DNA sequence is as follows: TGTGCCAGCAGCATGACTGAAAACACCATATATTTT. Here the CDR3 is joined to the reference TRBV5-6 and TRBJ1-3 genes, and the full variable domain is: DAGVTQSPTHLIKTRGQQVTLRCSPKSGHDTVSWYQQALGQGPQFIFQYYEEEERQRGNFPDRFSGHQFPNYSSELNVNALLLGDSALYLCASSMTENTIYFGEGSWLTVV.